Presented here are 8 T cell receptor beta chains from one specimen sequenced in a study of Graves' ophthalmopathy and Graves' hyperthyroidism. TCR beta CDR3 amplification used RNA transcripts. The workflow started with a first-round RT-PCR run with HTBI primers and then moved on to a second-round multiplex PCR. From the multiplex PCR reads, TCRdb called clonotypes with MiXCR, one entry per CDR3 protein. The sample has about 500,000 distinct CDR3 sequences, less than 45% seen once; the top ten hold 3.5% to 5%. The sequencing input was peripheral blood or thyroid tissue (not recorded which). These receptors all come from an adult man with Graves' hyperthyroidism.

The chain couples TRBV7-2 to TRBJ2-2; 9 positions match TRBD1. V lost 5 bases, J lost 6 bases, and 10 bases stayed unmatched. The germline gives CDR1 SGHTA, CDR2 FQGNSA. The CDR3 extends over 16 amino acids. CDR3 residues: CASSTQQGAHPGELFF. CDR3 sequence (DNA): TGTGCCAGCAGCACTCAACAGGGGGCGCATCCCGGGGAGCTGTTTTTT. The entire variable domain, with the rest obtained from reference TRBV7-2 and TRBJ2-2, is as follows: GAGVSQSPSNKVTEKGKDVELRCDPISGHTALYWYRQSLGQGLEFLIYFQGNSAPDKSGLPSDRFSAERTGGSVSTLTIQRTQQEDSAVYLCASSTQQGAHPGELFFGEGSRLTVL.

V usage is TRBV7-6 and J usage is TRBJ2-7; D may be TRBD1 (6 bases). Germline loops: CDR1 SGHVS, CDR2 FNYEAQ. Trimming left V 1 base short and J 5 bases short, with 12 bases between. The CDR3 totals 14 residues. The CDR3 loop reads CASSLGQGSHEQYF. The CDR3 DNA reads TGTGCCAGCAGCTTAGGGCAGGGGTCCCACGAGCAGTACTTC.

Many counts were recorded for this clonotype. The V call is TRBV5-8, the J call TRBJ1-3; 10 bases are a match to TRBD1. In germline, CDR1 is SGHTS, CDR2 YDEGEE. Trimming cost V 4 bases and J 4 bases; bases outside gene matches: 2. CDR3 length: 14 residues. CDR3 DNA: TGTGCCAGCAGCGAGGGACAGGGGGGAAACACCATATATTTT. Encoded protein: CASSEGQGGNTIYF. Using reference TRBV5-8 and TRBJ1-3 for the parts outside the CDR3, the full variable domain is EAGVTQSPTHLIKTRGQQATLRCSPISGHTSVYWYQQALGLGLQFLLWYDEGEERNRGNFPPRFSGRQFPNYSSELNVNALELEDSALYLCASSEGQGGNTIYFGEGSWLTVV.

This clonotype was observed at least ten times. This chain uses TRBV19 with TRBJ2-6; D perhaps matches TRBD1 (6 bases). The CDR3 consists of 17 residues. The germline V gene encodes CDR1 LNHDA and CDR2 SQIVND (reference sequence). V dropped 5 bases and J dropped 0 bases, with 14 bases sitting between them. CDR3 in DNA: TGTGCCAGTAGTTCCGGGACACCCTACTCTGGGGCCAACGTCCTGACTTTC. It translates to CASSSGTPYSGANVLTF.

Ten or more counts support this clonotype. The V and J genes are TRBV2 and TRBJ1-5; D might be TRBD1 (5 bases). The V and J ends lost 2 bases and 3 bases respectively, with 8 bases between them. From germline, CDR1 is SNHLY and CDR2 FYNNEI. The length of the CDR3 is 14 residues. The CDR3 protein is CASSEWTLNQPQHF. The CDR3 DNA sequence: TGTGCCAGCAGTGAATGGACACTCAATCAGCCCCAGCATTTT.

As for this clonotype: A junction end diverges from the germline sequence, so it may reflect a read error. The genes are TRBV7-2 and TRBJ2-7; 8 bases map to TRBD1. The CDR3 length is 16 residues. Germline CDR1 reads SGHTA; CDR2 reads FQGNSA. CDR3 region: CASSQADPTGAYEQYF. The CDR3 DNA is TGCGCCAGCAGCCAAGCCGATCCGACAGGGGCCTACGAGCAGTACTTC. The entire variable domain, with the rest obtained from reference TRBV7-2 and TRBJ2-7, is as follows: GAGVSQSPSNKVTEKGKDVELRCDPISGHTALYWYRQSLGQGLEFLIYFQGNSAPDKSGLPSDRFSAERTGGSVSTLTIQRTQQEDSAVYLCASSQADPTGAYEQYFGPGTRLTVT.

In regard to this clonotype: This may arise from a read error, as a much more abundant clone is one base away. The V gene is TRBV11-2, the J gene TRBJ2-7; 10 positions match TRBD1. Germline CDR1 and CDR2: SGHAT and FQNNGV. Trimming took 6 bases from V and 9 from J; bases not matched to a gene: 14. CDR3 length equals 15 residues. The CDR3 loop reads CASRNTGTGAPAQYF. DNA of the CDR3: TGTGCCAGCAGGAATACCGGGACAGGGGCTCCCGCGCAGTACTTC.

This clonotype came up many times. This chain connects TRBV5-6 to TRBJ2-7, with D possibly TRBD1 on 6 matching bases. The CDR3 has 12 amino acids. Trimming left V 0 bases short and J 5 bases short, with 6 bases between. Germline CDR1 SGHDT, CDR2 YYEEEE. For the CDR3, the DNA is TGTGCCAGCAGCTTGGGACAGGACGAGCAGTACTTC. Its protein is CASSLGQDEQYF. The whole variable domain, filled in from reference TRBV5-6 and TRBJ2-7, reads DAGVTQSPTHLIKTRGQQVTLRCSPKSGHDTVSWYQQALGQGPQFIFQYYEEEERQRGNFPDRFSGHQFPNYSSELNVNALLLGDSALYLCASSLGQDEQYFGPGTRLTVT.